The 5 T cell receptor beta chains below all came from one sample that was sequenced in a study of T-cell memory formation after mild COVID-19. From the 5' RACE reads, TCRdb called clonotypes with MiXCR, one entry per CDR3 protein. The table lists 300,000 to 350,000 distinct CDR3 sequences, just under 20% of them singletons. The sample consisted of PBMCs or a T cell subset sorted from them (not recorded which). The receptors originated from a man aged 18 to 29 who had mild COVID-19 (a few samples of this study predate the infection). Cell type and time point are not known.

This chain joins TRBV5-6 and TRBJ2-5; the D gene is possibly TRBD1 (6 bases). Trimming removed 6 bases from V and 2 bases from J, with 14 bases in between. The CDR3 length is 14 residues. Germline-derived CDR1 and CDR2 are SGHDT and YYEEEE. In DNA form, the CDR3 reads TGTGCCAGCACCCGCGGACAGTTTCAAGAGACCCAGTACTTC. Residues: CASTRGQFQETQYF.

This clonotype was detected a few times. The genes are TRBV3-1 and TRBJ1-1; possible D gene TRBD1, 6 bases. V was shortened by 1 base and J by 11 bases, with 11 bases between the two germline ends. The germline CDR1 and CDR2 sequences are LGHDT and YNNKEL (reference sequence). This CDR3 spans 12 amino acids. CDR3 loop: CASSQGGGSAFF. The CDR3 region has the DNA TGTGCCAGCAGCCAAGGGGGGGGCTCGGCTTTCTTT. Based on the CDR3 plus reference TRBV3-1 and TRBJ1-1, the full variable domain is DTAVSQTPKYLVTQMGNDKSIKCEQNLGHDTMYWYKQDSKKFLKIMFSYNNKELIINETVPNRFSPKSPDKAHLNLHINSLELGDSAVYFCASSQGGGSAFFGQGTRLTVV.

This clonotype was found a few times. The chain is built from TRBV12-3 or TRBV12-4 and TRBJ2-2; 9 bases line up with TRBD1. With 6 bases clipped from V and 5 bases from J, the junction kept 7 bases outside the gene matches. The CDR3 is made up of 15 amino acids. CDR3 bases: TGTGCCAGCAGGGCACAGGGGGCGGAAACCGGGGAGCTGTTTTTT. Encoded protein: CASRAQGAETGELFF.

This chain connects TRBV13 to TRBJ1-2, with no clear D. The CDR3 extends over 14 amino acids. Germline CDR1 reads PRHDT; CDR2 reads FYEKMQ (reference sequence). V lost 5 bases to trimming and J lost 12 bases, with 22 bases between them. The CDR3: CASSLQPVLYENTF. Here the CDR3 DNA reads TGTGCCAGCAGCCTACAACCGGTTCTTTATGAGAACACCTTC.

This clonotype was recorded a few times. The rearrangement links TRBV12-3 or TRBV12-4 to TRBJ1-4; no definite D call. The CDR3 length is 12 residues. Trimming took off 8 bases at V and 5 bases at J, with 9 bases between the two ends. Here the CDR3 reads CASGAGNEKLFF. CDR3 nucleotide sequence: TGTGCCAGCGGTGCGGGGAATGAAAAACTGTTTTTT.